The 6 T cell receptor beta chains presented below share a single source sample, sequenced in a study of blood T cell repertoires in COVID-19 (dated by TCRdb to 2020 to 2022). Library construction relied on the immunoSEQ multiplex PCR assay. TCRdb stores this immuneACCESS table with in-frame sequences only. Part of the clones is absent; in the studies checked, under half of the shortfall reflects unresolved V genes, and no reason is known for the rest. The sample profile shows 380,000 or so clones; roughly 90% of them were found once. The top ten hold approximately 2.1% of the sample. Sequencing used PBMCs or T cells enriched from blood (not recorded which). Receptor source: a woman aged 40 to 49 with acute COVID-19.

This clone was recorded only once. The rearrangement joins TRBV25-1 to TRBJ1-1; a possible D gene is TRBD1 (6 bases). Trimming took 8 bases from V and 2 from J, leaving 15 bases between them. The CDR3 contains 14 residues. The V gene's germline CDR1 is MGHDK and CDR2 SYGVNS. CDR3 nucleotides: TGTGCCAGCCGAAGGGGGTGGACTAACACTGAAGCTTTCTTT. Its protein product is CASRRGWTNTEAFF.

The sample holds many counts of this clone. This chain joins TRBV24-1 and TRBJ1-2; 7 positions agree with TRBD1. The V gene's germline CDR1 is KGHDR and CDR2 SFDVKD. The J segment lost 0 bases and the V segment lost 7 bases, leaving 7 bases of the junction unmatched. The CDR3 covers 15 residues. In DNA, the CDR3 is TGTGCCACCAGGGGTCGGACAGGCACTAACTATGGCTACACCTTC. Translating it yields CATRGRTGTNYGYTF.

CDR3 nucleotide sequence: TGTGCCAGCAGCCAAGATCCGTCCGGGGGGCTATCCTACCAAGAGACCCAGTACTTC. Its protein product is CASSQDPSGGLSYQETQYF. The rearrangement uses TRBV4-2 and TRBJ2-5; D perhaps matches TRBD2 (7 bases). This CDR3 has 19 residues. The germline CDR1 and CDR2 sequences are LGHNA and YNFKEQ. The V and J ends lost 0 bases and 0 bases respectively, with 20 bases between them.

CDR3 region: CASMRNRGFYGYTF. As DNA, the CDR3 is TGTGCCAGCATGAGGAACAGGGGTTTTTATGGCTACACCTTC. This rearrangement joins TRBV6-5 to TRBJ1-2, with 7 bases matching TRBD1. Losses at the gene ends were 7 bases for V and 5 bases for J; bases not matched to a gene: 10. Germline lookup yields CDR1 MNHEY and CDR2 SVGAGI. The CDR3 spans 14 residues.

This rearrangement joins TRBV5-1 to TRBJ1-2, with D possibly matching TRBD1 (5 bases). Germline lookup yields CDR1 SGHRS and CDR2 YFSETQ. Trimming removed 3 bases from V and 4 bases from J, with 7 bases in between. The CDR3 runs to 12 residues. CDR3 protein: CASSSTVYGYTF. CDR3 DNA: TGCGCCAGCAGCTCGACAGTCTATGGCTACACCTTC.

This chain uses TRBV4-1 with TRBJ1-1, with D maybe TRBD1 (5 bases). V lost 0 bases to trimming and J lost 3 bases, with 20 bases between them. This CDR3 spans 18 amino acids. Germline V gene data show CDR1 as MGHRA and CDR2 as YSYEKL. The DNA of the CDR3 is TGCGCCAGCAGCCAAGAAGCAGCGGGGGGAGAGGAATACACTGAAGCTTTCTTT. It yields the protein CASSQEAAGGEEYTEAFF.